Listed below are T cell receptor beta chains from one sample, sequenced in a study of shared clonotypes between healthy human individuals. Sequenced by immunoSEQ multiplex PCR; TCRdb stores in-frame clones only, minus some. The sample includes roughly 2 million clones, roughly 94% of them seen just once. The sequencing input was naive CD8+ T cells sorted from blood. These receptors were obtained from a man between 18 and 29 years old in good health. CDR3s include the opening cysteine and the closing phenylalanine or tryptophan. The D gene is left open where the match is weak. Some rows mark clone size as missing; the rest say once, few, many or name a class of expanded clone.

clone_size	d_call	v_call	j_call	cdr3_nt	cdr3_aa
NA	NA	TRBV5-6	TRBJ2-1	TGTGCCAGCAGCGTGGACGGATACAATGAGCAGTTCTTC	CASSVDGYNEQFF
NA	NA	TRBV7-2	TRBJ1-6	TGTGCCAGCAGCTGGACACTCTATAATTCACCCCTCCACTTT	CASSWTLYNSPLHF
NA	TRBD2	TRBV27	TRBJ2-1	TGTGCCAGCTGGGAGGGACTAGCGGGTCCCAATGAGCAGTTCTTC	CASWEGLAGPNEQFF
NA	TRBD1	TRBV5-6	TRBJ2-7	TGTGCCAGCAGCACCGGACAGGTGCCCTACGAGCAGTACTTC	CASSTGQVPYEQYF
NA	NA	TRBV6-1	TRBJ2-1	TGTGCCAGCAGTTTTCCCGACGGGGTCAATGAGCAGTTCTTC	CASSFPDGVNEQFF
NA	NA	TRBV18	TRBJ2-7	TGTGCCAGCTCACCTCCCCCAGGGGAGGGAAACGAGCAGTACTTC	CASSPPPGEGNEQYF
NA	NA	TRBV7-9	TRBJ2-2	TGTGCCAGCAGCCTGAAAACGAACACCGGGGAGCTGTTTTTT	CASSLKTNTGELFF
NA	NA	TRBV4-3	TRBJ1-2	TGCGCCAGCAGCCAACTCCGGACGGGACCGGAGGTCCCGAACTATGGCTACACCTTC	CASSQLRTGPEVPNYGYTF
NA	TRBD1	TRBV5-6	TRBJ1-4	TGTGCCAGCAGCACCCACAGGGGAACTAATGAAAAACTGTTTTTT	CASSTHRGTNEKLFF
once	NA	TRBV21-1	TRBJ1-5	TGTGCCAGCAACAGGACAGGGAACTATAGCAATCAGCCCCAGCATTTT	CASNRTGNYSNQPQHF
once	NA	TRBV2	TRBJ1-4	TGTGCCAGCAGGGACGGGGAGGGAGAACTGTTTTTT	CASRDGEGELFF
NA	TRBD2	TRBV5-6	TRBJ2-1	TGTGCCAGCAGCTTGGCAGGGACTAGCGGGGTCTACAATGAGCAGTTCTTC	CASSLAGTSGVYNEQFF
NA	NA	TRBV27	TRBJ1-5	TGTGCCAGCAGTTTTGGGGACGATCAGCCCCAGCATTTT	CASSFGDDQPQHF
NA	NA	TRBV14	TRBJ2-7	TGTGCCAGCAGCCAACAGGGAGGAGACTACGAGCAGTACTTC	CASSQQGGDYEQYF
NA	TRBD2	TRBV9	TRBJ2-3	TGTGCCAGCAGCGTAACAGCGGGAGTAGGGTTAGATACGCAGTATTTT	CASSVTAGVGLDTQYF
NA	NA	TRBV27	TRBJ2-2	TGTGCCAGCAGTTTACCGGGAGTGGCCGGGGAGCTGTTTTTT	CASSLPGVAGELFF
NA	NA	TRBV5-6	TRBJ1-2	TGTGCCAGCAGCTGGGACATGGCGCTTGGTGGCTACACCTTC	CASSWDMALGGYTF
NA	NA	TRBV4-1	TRBJ1-6	TGCGCCAGCAGCCAAGTCGAACAGAGCTCCTATAATTCACCCCTCCACTTT	CASSQVEQSSYNSPLHF
NA	NA	TRBV7-2	TRBJ2-7	TGTGCCAGCAGCTCCCCCCCGGGGGAGCAGTACTTC	CASSSPPGEQYF
NA	TRBD1	TRBV27	TRBJ2-7	TGTGCCAGCAGTATGACAGGGGGCCCCTCCTACGAGCAGTACTTC	CASSMTGGPSYEQYF
NA	NA	TRBV5-6	TRBJ2-2	TGTGCCAGCAGTGCAGGCACCGGGGAGCTGTTTTTT	CASSAGTGELFF
NA	NA	TRBV4-3	TRBJ2-1	TGCGCCAGCAGCCAAGAACGCGAGGATGAGCAGTTCTTC	CASSQEREDEQFF
NA	NA	TRBV21-1	TRBJ2-5	TGTGCCAGCAGCATAGTACCGGGACGCAAAGAGACCCAGTACTTC	CASSIVPGRKETQYF
NA	TRBD1	TRBV9	TRBJ1-1	TGTGCCAGCAGCGTTTCCGGGACAGGGAAAACTGAAGCTTTCTTT	CASSVSGTGKTEAFF
NA	TRBD1	TRBV10-3	TRBJ1-1	TGTGCCATCAGTGAGACAGGGACAGCTAGATACACTGAAGCTTTCTTT	CAISETGTARYTEAFF
once	NA	TRBV11-2	TRBJ1-1	TGTGCCAGCAGCGCCGTCCCGGGTGAAGCTTTCTTT	CASSAVPGEAFF
NA	NA	TRBV7-9	TRBJ1-5	TGTGCCAGCAGCTCCGGAAATCAGCCCCAGCATTTT	CASSSGNQPQHF
few	NA	TRBV5-1	TRBJ1-1	TGCGCCAGCAGCAGCGAGTTGAACACTGAAGCTTTCTTT	CASSSELNTEAFF
few	NA	TRBV2	TRBJ1-6	TGTGCCAGCAGTGAAGGGGCAGACGTCCTCCACTTT	CASSEGADVLHF
NA	NA	TRBV4-1	TRBJ1-2	TGCGCCAGCAGCCAAGCTATAAAGGGAGGGTATGGCTACACCTTC	CASSQAIKGGYGYTF
NA	NA	TRBV9	TRBJ2-3	TGTGCCAGCAGCGAACGACGGGGCACGAACACAGATACGCAGTATTTT	CASSERRGTNTDTQYF
NA	NA	TRBV7-9	TRBJ2-7	TGTGCCAGCAGCTCAAAGGGAGCTAGCACACATTTTAATTTATACGAGCAGTACTTC	CASSSKGASTHFNLYEQYF
NA	TRBD1	TRBV5-1	TRBJ2-1	TGCGCCAGCAGCTTAACCAGACAGGGAGATGAGCAGTTCTTC	CASSLTRQGDEQFF
NA	NA	TRBV28	TRBJ2-7	TGTGCCAGCAGTTTACCCGACACCGCCTACGAGCAGTACTTC	CASSLPDTAYEQYF
NA	NA	TRBV19	TRBJ1-5	TGTGCCAGTAGTAGGGAGGATACCGACAGCTCTCCCAATCAGCCCCAGCATTTT	CASSREDTDSSPNQPQHF
NA	NA	TRBV15	TRBJ1-3	TGTGCCACCAGCAATACCCTCTCTGGAAACACCATATATTTT	CATSNTLSGNTIYF
NA	TRBD1	TRBV27	TRBJ1-4	TGTGCCAGCAGGAAGACAGGGGAGACTAATGAAAAACTGTTTTTT	CASRKTGETNEKLFF
NA	NA	TRBV5-8	TRBJ1-5	TGTGCCAGCAGGAAGCAGAGCAATCAGCCCCAGCATTTT	CASRKQSNQPQHF
NA	NA	TRBV11-2	TRBJ2-1	TGTGCCAGCAGTCCACTCGTTATTGATGAGCAGTTCTTC	CASSPLVIDEQFF
once	NA	TRBV15	TRBJ1-1	TGTGCCACCAGCAGAGATCTTATTCAGAGTGAAGCTTTCTTT	CATSRDLIQSEAFF
NA	NA	TRBV27	TRBJ1-1	TGTGCCAGCAGTTTATCCCGACAGAACACTGAAGCTTTCTTT	CASSLSRQNTEAFF
NA	NA	TRBV30	TRBJ2-7	TGTGCCTGGAGAGAGGGGTACGAGCAGTACTTC	CAWREGYEQYF
NA	NA	TRBV7-6	TRBJ2-5	TGTGCCAGCAGCTTAGTCCCGAGCGGGGAGACCCAGTACTTC	CASSLVPSGETQYF
NA	NA	TRBV13	TRBJ2-1	TGTGCCAGCAGTCTCAAGGATTACAATGAGCAGTTCTTC	CASSLKDYNEQFF
NA	NA	TRBV14	TRBJ1-6	TGTGCCAGCAGCCAAGCTACCCCCCGTGGGACTTCACCCCTCCACTTT	CASSQATPRGTSPLHF
few	TRBD1	TRBV6-5	TRBJ1-1	TGTGCCAGCAGTTCGACGACAGGGGTGAACACTGAAGCTTTCTTT	CASSSTTGVNTEAFF
NA	NA	TRBV6-5	TRBJ2-3	TGTGCCAGCAGTTACTCGGGGGTCATCACAGATACGCAGTATTTT	CASSYSGVITDTQYF
NA	TRBD2	TRBV7-9	TRBJ2-7	TGTGCCAGCAGCACAACACTTGCGGGGGGCCCCTCCTACGAGCAGTACTTC	CASSTTLAGGPSYEQYF
NA	NA	TRBV2	TRBJ2-1	TGTGCCAGCAGACAAGCTGAGGACTGGAGCTCCTACAATGAGCAGTTCTTC	CASRQAEDWSSYNEQFF
NA	NA	TRBV7-9	TRBJ2-7	TGTGCCAGCAGCTACCGTGCTGGGGGGTTGGAGCAGTACTTC	CASSYRAGGLEQYF
NA	TRBD2	TRBV7-2	TRBJ2-7	TGTGCCAGCAGCTTACAGCGGGGGCCCTACGAGCAGTACTTC	CASSLQRGPYEQYF
NA	NA	TRBV25-1	TRBJ2-7	TGTGCCAGCATGGCACAAGGAGTTGGCTACGAGCAGTACTTC	CASMAQGVGYEQYF
NA	NA	TRBV10-3	TRBJ1-1	TGTGCCATCAGGGAACAGACGGCGAGCACTGAAGCTTTCTTT	CAIREQTASTEAFF